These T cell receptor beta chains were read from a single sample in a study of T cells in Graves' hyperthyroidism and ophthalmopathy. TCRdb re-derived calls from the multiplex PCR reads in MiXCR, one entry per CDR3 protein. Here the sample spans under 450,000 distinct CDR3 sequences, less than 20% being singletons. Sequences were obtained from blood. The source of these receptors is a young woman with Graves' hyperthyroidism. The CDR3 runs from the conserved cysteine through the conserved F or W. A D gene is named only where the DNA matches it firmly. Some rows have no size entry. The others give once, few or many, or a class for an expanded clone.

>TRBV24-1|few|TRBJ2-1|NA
TGTGCCACCAGTGACCAGAATGAGCAGTTCTTC
CATSDQNEQFF
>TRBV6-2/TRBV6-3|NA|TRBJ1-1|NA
TGTGCCAGCGTCCGGGCGGGCACTGAAGCTTTCTTT
CASVRAGTEAFF
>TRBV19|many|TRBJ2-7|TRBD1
TGTGCCAGTAGTCTCACAGGGGGCGCGTCCTACGAGCAGTACTTC
CASSLTGGASYEQYF
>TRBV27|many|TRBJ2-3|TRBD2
TGTGCCAGCAGACCTCCCGGGACTAGGGTCGTAGATACGCAGTATTTT
CASRPPGTRVVDTQYF
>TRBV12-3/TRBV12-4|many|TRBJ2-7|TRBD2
TGTGCCAGCAGTTCCCCCGGGACTAGCAATACCGAGCAGTACTTC
CASSSPGTSNTEQYF
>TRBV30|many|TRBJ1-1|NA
TGTGCCTGGAGTGTACAAATAGAAGCTTTCTTT
CAWSVQIEAFF
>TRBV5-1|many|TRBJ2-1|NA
TGCGCCAGCAGCTTGTTGGTAGCGCACAATGAGCAGTTCTTC
CASSLLVAHNEQFF
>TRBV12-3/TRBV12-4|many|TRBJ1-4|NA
TGTGCCAGCAGTTTAGCGGGGGGGCGGTATGAAAAACTGTTTTTT
CASSLAGGRYEKLFF
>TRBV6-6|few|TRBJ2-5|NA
TGTGCCAGCAGTTACGACCCAGCAGGGACCCAGTACTTC
CASSYDPAGTQYF
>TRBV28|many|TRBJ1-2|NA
TGTGCCAGCAGCGACGGGGGACGCGACTATGGCTACACCTTC
CASSDGGRDYGYTF
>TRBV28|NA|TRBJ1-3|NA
TGTGCCGCCGGCAGGGAGGGAAACACCATATATTTT
CAAGREGNTIYF
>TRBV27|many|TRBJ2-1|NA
TGTGCCAGCATTCGGAGAGGGGGGTTTGGAAATGAGCAGTTCTTC
CASIRRGGFGNEQFF
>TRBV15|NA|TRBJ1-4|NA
TGTGCCACCAGGGAGGCTCTAACTAATGAAAAACTGTTTTTT
CATREALTNEKLFF
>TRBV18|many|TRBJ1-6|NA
TGTGCCAGCTCGGGCGACATTTCGCATTCACCCCTCCACTTT
CASSGDISHSPLHF
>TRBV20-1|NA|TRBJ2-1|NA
TGCAGTCCTCGGGGCGGGATAAACAATGAGCAGTTCTTC
CSPRGGINNEQFF
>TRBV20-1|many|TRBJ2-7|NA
TGCAGTGCTAGAGAGGGCAGTACTAAATACGAGCAGTACTTC
CSAREGSTKYEQYF
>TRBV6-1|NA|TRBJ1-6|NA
TGTGCCAGCAGTTCCTACGCCCCGGGGGACTGGAATTCACCCCTCCACTTT
CASSSYAPGDWNSPLHF
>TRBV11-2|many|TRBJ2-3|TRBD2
TGTGCCAGCAGCTCCGGCGGGGGGGCAGGGGATACGCAGTATTTT
CASSSGGGAGDTQYF